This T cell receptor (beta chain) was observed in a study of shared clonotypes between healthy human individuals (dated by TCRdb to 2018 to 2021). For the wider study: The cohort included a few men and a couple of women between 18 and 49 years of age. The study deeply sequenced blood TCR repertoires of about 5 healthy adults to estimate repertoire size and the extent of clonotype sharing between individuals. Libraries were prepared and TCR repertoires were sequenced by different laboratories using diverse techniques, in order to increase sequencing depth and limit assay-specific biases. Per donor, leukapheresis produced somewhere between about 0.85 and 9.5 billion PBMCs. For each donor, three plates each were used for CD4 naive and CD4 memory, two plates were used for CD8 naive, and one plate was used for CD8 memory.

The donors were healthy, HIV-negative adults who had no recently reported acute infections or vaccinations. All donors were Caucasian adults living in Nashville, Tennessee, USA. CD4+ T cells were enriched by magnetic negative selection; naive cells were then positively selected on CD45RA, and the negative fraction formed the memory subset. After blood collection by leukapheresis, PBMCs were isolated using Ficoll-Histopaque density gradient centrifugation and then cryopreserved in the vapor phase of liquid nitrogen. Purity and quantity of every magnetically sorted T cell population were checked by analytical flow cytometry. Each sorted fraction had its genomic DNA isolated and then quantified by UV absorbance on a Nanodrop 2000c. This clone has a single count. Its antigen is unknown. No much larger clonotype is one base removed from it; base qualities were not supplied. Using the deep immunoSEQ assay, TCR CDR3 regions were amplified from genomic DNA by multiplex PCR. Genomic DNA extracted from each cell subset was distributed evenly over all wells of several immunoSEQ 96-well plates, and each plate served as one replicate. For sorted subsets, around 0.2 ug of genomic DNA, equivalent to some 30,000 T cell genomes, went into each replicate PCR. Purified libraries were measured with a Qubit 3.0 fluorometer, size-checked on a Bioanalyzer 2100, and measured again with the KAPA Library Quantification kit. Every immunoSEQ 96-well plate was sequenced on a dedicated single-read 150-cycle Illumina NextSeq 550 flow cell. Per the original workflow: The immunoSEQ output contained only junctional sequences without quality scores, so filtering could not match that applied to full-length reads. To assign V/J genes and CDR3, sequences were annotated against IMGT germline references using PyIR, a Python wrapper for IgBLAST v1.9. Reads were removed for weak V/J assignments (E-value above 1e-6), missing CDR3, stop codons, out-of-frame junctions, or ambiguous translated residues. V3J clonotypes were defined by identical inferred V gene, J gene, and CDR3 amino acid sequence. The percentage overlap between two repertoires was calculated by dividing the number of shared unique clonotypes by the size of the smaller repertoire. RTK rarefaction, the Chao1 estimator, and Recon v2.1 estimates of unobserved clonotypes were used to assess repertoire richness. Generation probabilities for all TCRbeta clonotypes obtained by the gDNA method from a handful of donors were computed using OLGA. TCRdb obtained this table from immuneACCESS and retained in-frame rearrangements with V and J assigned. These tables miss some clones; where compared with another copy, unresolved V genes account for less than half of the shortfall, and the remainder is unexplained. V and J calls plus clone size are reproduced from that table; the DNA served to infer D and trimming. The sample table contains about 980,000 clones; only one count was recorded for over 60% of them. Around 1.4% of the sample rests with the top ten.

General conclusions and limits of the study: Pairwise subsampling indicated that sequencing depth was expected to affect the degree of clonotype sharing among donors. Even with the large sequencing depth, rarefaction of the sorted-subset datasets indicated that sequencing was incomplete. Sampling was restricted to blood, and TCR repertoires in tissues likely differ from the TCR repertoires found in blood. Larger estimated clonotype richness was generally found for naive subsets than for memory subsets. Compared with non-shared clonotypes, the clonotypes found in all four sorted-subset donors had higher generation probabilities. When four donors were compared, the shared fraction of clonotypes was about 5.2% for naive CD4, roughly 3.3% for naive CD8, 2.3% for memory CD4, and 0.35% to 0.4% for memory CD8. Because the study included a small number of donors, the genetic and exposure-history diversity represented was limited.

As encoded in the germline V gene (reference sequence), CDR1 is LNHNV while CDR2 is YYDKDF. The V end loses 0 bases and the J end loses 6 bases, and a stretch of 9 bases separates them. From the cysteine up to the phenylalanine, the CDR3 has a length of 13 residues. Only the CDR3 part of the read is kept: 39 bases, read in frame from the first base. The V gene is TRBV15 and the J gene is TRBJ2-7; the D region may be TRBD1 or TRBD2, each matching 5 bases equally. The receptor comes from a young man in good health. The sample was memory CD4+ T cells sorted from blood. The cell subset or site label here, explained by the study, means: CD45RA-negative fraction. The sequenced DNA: TGTGCCACCAGCAGAGAGAAGGGGAGCGAGCAGTACTTC. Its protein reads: CATSREKGSEQYF. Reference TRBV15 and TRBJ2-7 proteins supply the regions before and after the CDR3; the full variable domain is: DAMVIQNPRYQVTQFGKPVTLSCSQTLNHNVMYWYQQKSSQAPKLLFHYYDKDFNNEADTPDNFQSRRPNTSFCFLDIRSPGLGDTAMYLCATSREKGSEQYFGPGTRLTVT.